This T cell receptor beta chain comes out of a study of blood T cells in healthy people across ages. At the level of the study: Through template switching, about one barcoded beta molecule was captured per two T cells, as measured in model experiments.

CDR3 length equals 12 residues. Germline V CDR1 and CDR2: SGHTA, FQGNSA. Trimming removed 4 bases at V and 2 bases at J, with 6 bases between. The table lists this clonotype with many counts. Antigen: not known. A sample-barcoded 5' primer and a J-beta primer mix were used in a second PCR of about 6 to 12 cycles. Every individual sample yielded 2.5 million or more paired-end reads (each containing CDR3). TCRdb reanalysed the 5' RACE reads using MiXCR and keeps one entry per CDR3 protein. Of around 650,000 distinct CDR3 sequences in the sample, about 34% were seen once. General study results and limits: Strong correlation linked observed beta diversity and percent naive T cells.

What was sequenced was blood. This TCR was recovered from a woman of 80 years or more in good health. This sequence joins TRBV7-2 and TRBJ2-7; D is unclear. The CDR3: CASSSSPYEQYF. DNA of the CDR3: TGTGCCAGCAGCTCGAGCCCCTACGAGCAGTACTTC.